The 8 T cell receptor beta chains presented below share a single source sample, sequenced in a study of cytomegalovirus exposure and HLA in healthy donors. The PCR had 60 Vbeta and 13 Jbeta primers. Assay used: immunoSEQ multiplex PCR; TCRdb lists only in-frame clones, some missing. This repertoire shows roughly 230,000 clones, around nine tenths found once; its top ten account for 1.7%. Input material: PBMCs. The source of these receptors is a girl aged 2-10 years in good health and CMV-seronegative.

V usage is TRBV6-1 and J usage is TRBJ2-5, with D perhaps matching TRBD2 (6 bases). Germline lookup yields CDR1 MNHNS and CDR2 SASEGT. V was clipped by 6 bases and J by 6 bases, with 20 bases between them. CDR3 length equals 15 residues. This CDR3 reads CASSYLGGWMQTQYF. CDR3 DNA: TGTGCCAGCAGCTATCTAGGAGGGTGGATGCAGACCCAGTACTTC.

The J gene is TRBJ2-3, the V gene TRBV30; D is unresolved. The CDR3 extends over 14 amino acids. The V gene lost 1 base and the J gene lost 8 bases, with 16 bases spanning the gap. The germline gives CDR1 GTSNPN, CDR2 SVGIG (reference sequence). CDR3 amino acids: CAWSDVGSSGTQYF. The CDR3 DNA follows: TGTGCCTGGAGTGACGTGGGTTCGTCGGGTACGCAGTATTTT.

This rearrangement joins TRBV5-1 to TRBJ1-2, with 7 bases matching TRBD1. The CDR3 has 14 amino acids. From germline, CDR1 is SGHRS and CDR2 YFSETQ. V lost 0 bases to trimming and J lost 7 bases; unmatched junction nucleotides: 6. The chain's CDR3 is CASSLGTHRGGYTF. DNA of the CDR3: TGCGCCAGCAGCTTGGGAACCCACAGGGGTGGCTACACCTTC.

The rearrangement uses TRBV27 and TRBJ2-1; the match to TRBD2 covers 9 bases. CDR1 is MNHEY, CDR2 SMNVEV, per germline (reference sequence). CDR3 length: 14 residues. With 8 bases clipped from V and 7 bases from J, the junction kept 9 bases outside the gene matches. CDR3 sequence (DNA): TGTGCCAGCCTGCGCGGGGGGGGCCGGAATGAGCAGTTCTTC. It specifies CASLRGGGRNEQFF.

This clone was observed once. The sample holds other DNA sequences that translate to the same CDR3. The chain links TRBV6-6 to TRBJ2-5, with unresolved D. The V end lost 0 bases, the J end lost 4 bases, and 3 bases lay between the germline ends. This CDR3 has 12 amino acids. Germline CDR1 and CDR2: MNHNY and SVGAGI (reference sequence). The CDR3 region is CASSYSRETQYF. The CDR3 DNA reads as TGTGCCAGCAGTTACTCTAGAGAGACCCAGTACTTC.

The CDR3 reads CASSLELAGEYEQYF. The CDR3 DNA follows: TGTGCCAGCAGCTTAGAACTAGCGGGGGAATACGAGCAGTACTTC. The genes are TRBV11-2 and TRBJ2-7; the match to TRBD2 covers 11 bases. Germline CDR1 SGHAT, CDR2 FQNNGV. The CDR3 extends over 15 amino acids. V dropped 0 bases and J dropped 4; count of bases not matched to a gene: 2.

The CDR3 DNA is TGTGCCAGCAGACTCAGTAGGGGAAGCAATCAGCCCCAGCATTTT. Protein sequence: CASRLSRGSNQPQHF. The chain employs TRBV27 and TRBJ1-5, with a possible D match to TRBD1 (5 bases). This CDR3 comprises 15 residues. The germline CDR1 and CDR2 sequences are MNHEY and SMNVEV (reference sequence). Deletions cut 6 bases from V and 1 base from J, with 13 bases between.

This chain joins TRBV5-8 and TRBJ2-2, with no clear D. V lost 2 bases to trimming and J lost 6 bases, with 8 bases between them. The CDR3 length is 13 residues. Germline V gives CDR1 SGHTS, CDR2 YDEGEE. The CDR3 coding sequence is TGTGCCAGCAGCTTAGGAGTTTCCGGGGAGCTGTTTTTT. It codes for CASSLGVSGELFF.